One and the same sample provided the 21 T cell receptor beta chains below, sequenced in a study of T cell responses to AZD1222 COVID-19 vaccine. Only in-frame clones appear in the TCRdb table, and some are missing; sequencing was by immunoSEQ multiplex PCR. The sample consists of 120,000 or so clones, roughly 90% of them appearing once. Sequencing was performed on peripheral blood, taken on day 0 of AZD1222 vaccination. Receptors were obtained from an adult in good health.

V and J are TRBV19 and TRBJ2-7, with 7 bases lining up with TRBD1. V trimming: 1 base; J trimming: 2 bases; junction bases outside the gene matches: 2. The CDR3 is 14 amino acids. Germline V lookup: CDR1 LNHDA, CDR2 SQIVND (reference sequence). The CDR3 DNA is TGTGCCAGTAGTATAGGACAGGGTACCTACGAGCAGTACTTC. Its protein is CASSIGQGTYEQYF.

Only one count was recorded for this clone. The chain links TRBV6-6 to TRBJ1-3; the match to TRBD1 covers 8 bases. The V and J ends lost 5 bases and 0 bases, in that order; junction bases with no gene match: 6. The length of the CDR3 is 16 residues. CDR1 and CDR2 from the germline V gene are MNHNY and SVGAGI (reference sequence). The CDR3 DNA is TGTGCCAGCAGTCGAGACAGGGGCTACTCTGGAAACACCATATATTTT. It encodes CASSRDRGYSGNTIYF.

V and J are TRBV6-5 and TRBJ2-2, with D perhaps TRBD1 (6 bases). The germline CDR1 and CDR2 sequences are MNHEY and SVGAGI. The V and J ends lost 7 bases and 6 bases respectively, with 15 bases between them. CDR3 length equals 14 residues. The CDR3 loop reads CASKTGLESGELFF. The DNA for the CDR3 is TGTGCCAGCAAAACAGGGCTAGAGTCCGGGGAGCTGTTTTTT.

The chain has TRBV5-6 and TRBJ1-1; TRBD1 is a possible D gene (5 bases). This CDR3 region has 15 residues. Trimming shortened V by 0 bases and J by 11 bases, and 20 bases separated the two germline ends. Germline CDR1 is SGHDT and CDR2 is YYEEEE. In DNA form, the CDR3 reads TGTGCCAGCAGCTTGGATTTCCGTCGGGTCGGGACGGCTTTCTTT. Amino acid sequence: CASSLDFRRVGTAFF.

The chain carries TRBV19 and TRBJ1-1; no reliable D call. The CDR3 length is 12 residues. V gave up 6 bases and J gave up 10 bases, with 15 bases separating them. CDR1 LNHDA and CDR2 SQIVND come from the germline V gene (reference sequence). DNA of the CDR3: TGTGCCAGTAGGGGCGTGTACGTCCCAGCTTTCTTT. It yields the protein CASRGVYVPAFF. Based on the CDR3 plus reference TRBV19 and TRBJ1-1, the full variable domain is DGGITQSPKYLFRKEGQNVTLSCEQNLNHDAMYWYRQDPGQGLRLIYYSQIVNDFQKGDIAEGYSVSREKKESFPLTVTSAQKNPTAFYLCASRGVYVPAFFGQGTRLTVV.

This clone has only a few counts. The V call is TRBV4-2, the J call TRBJ1-1; no firm D call. The CDR3 consists of 18 residues. CDR1 is LGHNA, CDR2 YNFKEQ, per germline. V lost 0 bases to trimming and J lost 0 bases, with 17 bases between them. CDR3 coding DNA: TGTGCCAGCAGCCAAGACCCGTTAGGTGTTGCTATGAACACTGAAGCTTTCTTT. Residues: CASSQDPLGVAMNTEAFF.

The chain couples TRBV7-3 to TRBJ2-3; maybe TRBD2 (5 bases). V gave up 5 bases and J gave up 1 base, with 10 bases separating them. CDR1 is SGHTA, CDR2 FQGTGA, per germline. The CDR3 contains 14 residues. The CDR3 reads CASSRTGGTDTQYF. The CDR3, as DNA: TGTGCCAGCAGCCGAACCGGGGGCACAGATACGCAGTATTTT.

V usage is TRBV27 and J usage is TRBJ2-3, with 9 bases matching TRBD2. The CDR3 runs 16 residues. After removal of 4 bases from V and 5 bases from J, the junction contained 10 bases not matched to a gene. In germline, CDR1 is MNHEY, CDR2 SMNVEV (reference sequence). The CDR3, as DNA: TGTGCCAGCAGTTCAGCTGGCGGGAGGGAATTAGATACGCAGTATTTT. It codes for CASSSAGGRELDTQYF.

The chain's CDR3 is CASSPTERRKYEQYF. CDR3 bases: TGTGCCAGCAGCCCGACCGAGCGCCGGAAGTACGAGCAGTACTTC. The chain links TRBV13 to TRBJ2-7; no clear D gene. The CDR3 sequence is 15 residues long. Trimming left V 5 bases short and J 4 bases short, with 18 bases between. Germline values: CDR1 PRHDT, CDR2 FYEKMQ (reference sequence). The variable domain in full, completed from reference TRBV13 and TRBJ2-7, reads AAGVIQSPRHLIKEKRETATLKCYPIPRHDTVYWYQQGPGQDPQFLISFYEKMQSDKGSIPDRFSAQQFSDYHSELNMSSLELGDSALYFCASSPTERRKYEQYFGPGTRLTVT.

The rearrangement uses TRBV19 and TRBJ1-5; D remains ambiguous. Trimming stripped 7 bases from V and 1 base from J, with 14 bases between. The germline gives CDR1 LNHDA, CDR2 SQIVND (reference sequence). The CDR3 has 15 residues. CDR3 loop: CASIEGLSSNQPQHF. CDR3 bases: TGTGCCAGTATTGAGGGTTTGTCAAGCAATCAGCCCCAGCATTTT.

V usage is TRBV5-1 and J usage is TRBJ2-7, with 8 bases aligning to TRBD1. V was clipped by 2 bases and J by 6 bases; unmatched bases: 4. Germline V gene data show CDR1 as SGHRS and CDR2 as YFSETQ. The CDR3 consists of 13 residues. The CDR3 reads CASSLAQGGEQYF. CDR3 bases: TGCGCCAGCAGCTTAGCACAGGGGGGCGAGCAGTACTTC.

This sequence joins TRBV18 and TRBJ2-1; D gene unclear. Germline lookup yields CDR1 KGHSH and CDR2 LQKENI. This CDR3 has 13 residues. V was cut by 0 bases and J by 10 bases, with 10 bases left in between. This CDR3 reads CASSPPMNREQFF. CDR3 nucleotide sequence: TGTGCCAGCTCACCACCGATGAACCGGGAGCAGTTCTTC.

The chain joins TRBV6-2 or TRBV6-3 to TRBJ2-1; 11 positions match TRBD2. There are 16 residues in the CDR3. The germline V gene encodes CDR1 MNHEY and CDR2 SVGEGT. J was trimmed by 9 bases and V by 6 bases; bases with no gene match: 13. CDR3 sequence: CASSSEGTSGSTEQFF. The CDR3 DNA reads TGTGCCAGCAGCTCCGAGGGGACTAGCGGTAGTACTGAGCAGTTCTTC.

This clone qualifies as medium-sized (0.01 to 0.1%). The gene calls are TRBV27 and TRBJ2-7; no firm D call. The CDR3 covers 13 residues. Trimming cost V 3 bases and J 4 bases, with 10 bases left between them. Germline assignment: CDR1 MNHEY and CDR2 SMNVEV (reference sequence). For the CDR3, the DNA is TGTGCCAGCAGTTTTGGTCAGATATACGAGCAGTACTTC. It specifies CASSFGQIYEQYF.

The chain joins TRBV10-1 to TRBJ2-2; 13 bases are shared with TRBD2. Losses at the gene ends were 5 bases for V and 7 bases for J; bases not matched to a gene: 7. The length of the CDR3 is 16 residues. Germline CDR1 and CDR2: WNHNN and SYGVQD (reference sequence). The CDR3 loop reads CASSLGLAGEVGELFF. The CDR3 region has the DNA TGCGCCAGCAGTTTAGGACTAGCGGGAGAAGTCGGGGAGCTGTTTTTT.

The V call is TRBV19, the J call TRBJ1-3; 12 nucleotides match TRBD1. V dropped 5 bases and J dropped 2; count of bases not matched to a gene: 7. Germline CDR1 and CDR2: LNHDA and SQIVND (reference sequence). The CDR3 sequence is 17 residues long. The CDR3 DNA reads as TGTGCCAGTAGTGGGCCGGGACAGGGGGCTACTGGAAACACCATATATTTT. This codes for CASSGPGQGATGNTIYF.

The rearrangement links TRBV24-1 to TRBJ2-3, with 8 bases fitting TRBD1. V lost 10 bases and J lost 6; bases outside the gene matches: 8. The CDR3 loop spans 13 amino acids. The germline CDR1 and CDR2 sequences are KGHDR and SFDVKD. The CDR3 region has the DNA TGTGCCACTTCTGGGACAGGAGGCGATACGCAGTATTTT. Translation: CATSGTGGDTQYF.

The chain combines TRBV24-1 with TRBJ2-1, with D possibly being TRBD2 (6 bases). V shed 7 bases and J shed 7 bases, with 19 bases lying between them. CDR3 length equals 15 residues. The germline V gene encodes CDR1 KGHDR and CDR2 SFDVKD. The CDR3 DNA is TGTGCCACCAGCCCCCGGGACTTGGGCCGGAATGAGCAGTTCTTC. This codes for CATSPRDLGRNEQFF.

This clone was recorded once. The CDR3: CASSSLGVRQYF. CDR3 sequence (DNA): TGCGCCAGCAGCTCGCTGGGGGTGCGGCAGTACTTC. The V gene is TRBV5-1, the J gene TRBJ2-7, with D tentatively TRBD1 or TRBD2 (5 bases each). This CDR3 has 12 amino acids. Germline assignment: CDR1 SGHRS and CDR2 YFSETQ. Trimming removed 3 bases from V and 9 bases from J, with 13 bases in between.

This clone was detected once. The identical CDR3 is also encoded by other nucleotide sequences in the sample. J is TRBJ1-5 and V is TRBV19; D is unresolved. V shed 3 bases and J shed 0 bases, with 9 bases lying between them. The CDR3 consists of 15 residues. Germline CDR1 reads LNHDA; CDR2 reads SQIVND (reference sequence). The chain's CDR3 is CASSITDYSNQPQHF. For the CDR3, the DNA is TGTGCCAGTAGTATTACAGACTATAGCAATCAGCCCCAGCATTTT.

J is TRBJ1-2 and V is TRBV10-2; unclear D gene. V was shortened by 2 bases and J by 6 bases, with 13 bases between the two germline ends. Germline V lookup: CDR1 WSHSY, CDR2 SAAADI. The CDR3 is made up of 14 amino acids. The CDR3 reads CASSEAGYGDGYTF. CDR3 nucleotides: TGCGCCAGCAGTGAGGCAGGCTACGGGGATGGCTACACCTTC.